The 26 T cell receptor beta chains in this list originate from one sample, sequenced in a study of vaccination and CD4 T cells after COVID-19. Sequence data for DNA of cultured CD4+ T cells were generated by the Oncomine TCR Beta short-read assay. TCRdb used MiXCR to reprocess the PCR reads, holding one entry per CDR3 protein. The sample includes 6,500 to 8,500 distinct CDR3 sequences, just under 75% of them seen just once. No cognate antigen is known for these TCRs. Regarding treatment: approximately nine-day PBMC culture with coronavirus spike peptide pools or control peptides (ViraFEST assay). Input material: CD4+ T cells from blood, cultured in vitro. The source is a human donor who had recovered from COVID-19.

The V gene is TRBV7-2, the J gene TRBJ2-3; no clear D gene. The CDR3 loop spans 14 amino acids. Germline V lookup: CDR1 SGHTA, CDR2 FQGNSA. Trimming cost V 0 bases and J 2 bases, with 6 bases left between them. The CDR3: CASSLAGLTDTQYF. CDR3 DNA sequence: TGTGCCAGCAGCTTAGCGGGTCTCACAGATACGCAGTATTTT.

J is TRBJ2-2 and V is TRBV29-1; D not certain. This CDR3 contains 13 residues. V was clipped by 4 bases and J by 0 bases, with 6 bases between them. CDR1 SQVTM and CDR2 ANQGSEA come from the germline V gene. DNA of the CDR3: TGCAGCGTTGGGGTGGCGAACACCGGGGAGCTGTTTTTT. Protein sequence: CSVGVANTGELFF.

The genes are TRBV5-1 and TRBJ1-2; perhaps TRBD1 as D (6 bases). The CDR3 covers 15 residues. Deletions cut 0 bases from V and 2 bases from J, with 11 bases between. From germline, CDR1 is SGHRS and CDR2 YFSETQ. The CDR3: CASSLARQGNYGYTF. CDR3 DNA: TGCGCCAGCAGCTTGGCCAGGCAGGGGAACTATGGCTACACCTTC.

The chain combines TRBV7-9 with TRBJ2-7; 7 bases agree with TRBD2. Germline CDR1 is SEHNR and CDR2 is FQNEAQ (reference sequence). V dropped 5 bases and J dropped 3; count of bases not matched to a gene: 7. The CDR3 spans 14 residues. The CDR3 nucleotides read TGTGCCAGCAGCCCCAGCGGGACTTACTACGAGCAGTACTTC. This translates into CASSPSGTYYEQYF.

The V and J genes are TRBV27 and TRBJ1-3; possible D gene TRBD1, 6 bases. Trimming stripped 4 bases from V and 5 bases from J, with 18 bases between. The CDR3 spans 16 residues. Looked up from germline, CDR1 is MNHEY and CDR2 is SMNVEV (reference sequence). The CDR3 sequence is CASSSPTPGGRNTIYF. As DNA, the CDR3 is TGTGCCAGCAGTTCCCCCACACCTGGGGGGCGAAACACCATATATTTT.

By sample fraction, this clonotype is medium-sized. CDR3 residues: CSASVLGALGETQYF. Here the CDR3 DNA reads TGCAGTGCTAGTGTCCTTGGGGCCCTGGGAGAGACCCAGTACTTC. The chain is built from TRBV20-1 and TRBJ2-5, with D perhaps TRBD1 (5 bases). Trimming removed 3 bases from V and 4 bases from J, with 18 bases in between. The CDR3 is 15 residues long. CDR1 and CDR2 from the germline V gene are DFQATT and SNEGSKA (reference sequence).

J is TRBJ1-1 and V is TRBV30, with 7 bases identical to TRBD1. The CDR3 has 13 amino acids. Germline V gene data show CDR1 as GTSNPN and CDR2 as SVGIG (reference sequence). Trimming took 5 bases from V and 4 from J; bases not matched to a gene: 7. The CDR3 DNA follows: TGTGCCTGGCAGTCAGGGGGAGGCACTGAAGCTTTCTTT. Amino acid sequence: CAWQSGGGTEAFF.

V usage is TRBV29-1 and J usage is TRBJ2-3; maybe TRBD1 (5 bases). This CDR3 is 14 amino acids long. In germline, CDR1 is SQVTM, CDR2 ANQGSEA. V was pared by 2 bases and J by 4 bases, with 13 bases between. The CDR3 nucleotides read TGCAGCGTTGAAAGGACATATGGGGCAGATACGCAGTATTTT. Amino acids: CSVERTYGADTQYF.

DNA for the CDR3: TGTGCCAGCAGCTTACGTAGGAGGTTGGGAGAGACCCAGTACTTC. It yields the protein CASSLRRRLGETQYF. The V gene is TRBV7-2, the J gene TRBJ2-5; TRBD2 might be the D (5 bases). Trimming took 2 bases from V and 4 from J, leaving 14 bases between them. The germline CDR1 and CDR2 sequences are SGHTA and FQGNSA. This CDR3 is built from 15 residues.

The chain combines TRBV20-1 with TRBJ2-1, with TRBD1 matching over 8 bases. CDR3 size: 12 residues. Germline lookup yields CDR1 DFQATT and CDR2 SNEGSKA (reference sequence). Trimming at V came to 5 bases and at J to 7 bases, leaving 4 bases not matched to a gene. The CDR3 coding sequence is TGCAGTGCTTGGGACAGGTTGAATGAGCAGTTCTTC. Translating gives CSAWDRLNEQFF.

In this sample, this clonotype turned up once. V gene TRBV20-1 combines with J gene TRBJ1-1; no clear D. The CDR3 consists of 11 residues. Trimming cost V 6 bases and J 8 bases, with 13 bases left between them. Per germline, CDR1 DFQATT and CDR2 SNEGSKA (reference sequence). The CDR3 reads CSALFAAEAFF. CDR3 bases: TGCAGTGCCCTGTTTGCAGCGGAAGCTTTCTTT.

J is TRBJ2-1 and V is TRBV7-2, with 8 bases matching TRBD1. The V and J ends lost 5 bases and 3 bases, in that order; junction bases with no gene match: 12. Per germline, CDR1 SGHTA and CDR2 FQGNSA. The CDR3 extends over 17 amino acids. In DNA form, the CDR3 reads TGTGCCAGCAGCCCCGGATTGGACAGGGCCTTCTACAATGAGCAGTTCTTC. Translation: CASSPGLDRAFYNEQFF. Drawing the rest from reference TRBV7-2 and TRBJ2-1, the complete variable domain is GAGVSQSPSNKVTEKGKDVELRCDPISGHTALYWYRQSLGQGLEFLIYFQGNSAPDKSGLPSDRFSAERTGGSVSTLTIQRTQQEDSAVYLCASSPGLDRAFYNEQFFGPGTRLTVL.

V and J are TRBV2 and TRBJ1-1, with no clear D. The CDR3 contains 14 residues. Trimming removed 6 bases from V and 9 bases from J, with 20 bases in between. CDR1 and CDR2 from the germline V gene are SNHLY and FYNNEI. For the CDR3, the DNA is TGTGCCAGCAGGAACGACCTTATGGACGGTAAAGCTTTCTTT. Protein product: CASRNDLMDGKAFF.

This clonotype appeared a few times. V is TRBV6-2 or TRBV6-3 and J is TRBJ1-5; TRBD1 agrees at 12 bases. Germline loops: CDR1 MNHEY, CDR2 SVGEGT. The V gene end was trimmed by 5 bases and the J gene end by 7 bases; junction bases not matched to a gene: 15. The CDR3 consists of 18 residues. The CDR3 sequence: CASSAPPGQGARKQPQHF. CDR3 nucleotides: TGTGCCAGCAGTGCCCCTCCGGGACAGGGGGCGAGGAAACAGCCCCAGCATTTT.

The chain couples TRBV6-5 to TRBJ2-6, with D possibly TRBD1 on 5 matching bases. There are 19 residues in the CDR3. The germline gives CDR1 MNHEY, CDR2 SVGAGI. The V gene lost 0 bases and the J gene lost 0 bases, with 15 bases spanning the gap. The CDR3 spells CASSYSIRGISSGANVLTF. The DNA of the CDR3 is TGTGCCAGCAGTTACTCGATTAGGGGAATTAGCTCTGGGGCCAACGTCCTGACTTTC.

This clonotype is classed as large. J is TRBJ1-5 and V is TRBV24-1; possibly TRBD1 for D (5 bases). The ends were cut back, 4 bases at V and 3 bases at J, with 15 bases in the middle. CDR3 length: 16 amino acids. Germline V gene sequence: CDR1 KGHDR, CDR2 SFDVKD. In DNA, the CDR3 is TGTGCCACCAGTGACGGGGACCTCCCCAACAATCAGCCCCAGCATTTT. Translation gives CATSDGDLPNNQPQHF.

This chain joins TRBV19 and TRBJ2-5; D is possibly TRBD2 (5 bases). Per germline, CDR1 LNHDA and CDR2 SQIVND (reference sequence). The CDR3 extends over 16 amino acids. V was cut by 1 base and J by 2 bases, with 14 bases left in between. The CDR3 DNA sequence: TGTGCCAGTAGTATAGTCCGGGGAAGTGAGCAAGAGACCCAGTACTTC. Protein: CASSIVRGSEQETQYF.

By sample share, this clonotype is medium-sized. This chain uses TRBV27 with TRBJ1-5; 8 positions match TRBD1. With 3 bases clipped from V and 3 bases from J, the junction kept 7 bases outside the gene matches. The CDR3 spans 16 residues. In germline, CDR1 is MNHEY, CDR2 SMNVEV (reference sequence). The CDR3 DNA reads TGTGCCAGCAGTTTCCTAAGGGACAGGTACAATCAGCCCCAGCATTTT. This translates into CASSFLRDRYNQPQHF.

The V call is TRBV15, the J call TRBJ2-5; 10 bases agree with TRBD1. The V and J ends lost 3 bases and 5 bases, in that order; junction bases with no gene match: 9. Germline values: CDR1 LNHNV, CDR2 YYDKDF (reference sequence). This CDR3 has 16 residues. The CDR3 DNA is TGTGCCACCAGCAGGTTAACGGGACAGGGGCTGGAGACCCAGTACTTC. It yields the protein CATSRLTGQGLETQYF.

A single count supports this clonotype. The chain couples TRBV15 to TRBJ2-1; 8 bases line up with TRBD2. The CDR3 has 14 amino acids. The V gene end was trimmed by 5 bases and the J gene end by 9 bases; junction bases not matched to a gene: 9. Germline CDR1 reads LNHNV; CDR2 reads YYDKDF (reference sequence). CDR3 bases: TGTGCCACCAGCGTTGGACTAGCTAGCGCTGAGCAGTTCTTC. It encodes CATSVGLASAEQFF.

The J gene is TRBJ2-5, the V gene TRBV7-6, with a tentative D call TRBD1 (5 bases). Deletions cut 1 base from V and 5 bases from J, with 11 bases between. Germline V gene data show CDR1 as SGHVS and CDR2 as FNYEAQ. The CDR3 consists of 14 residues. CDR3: CASSLVAGPETQYF. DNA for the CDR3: TGTGCCAGCAGCTTAGTTGCAGGGCCGGAGACCCAGTACTTC. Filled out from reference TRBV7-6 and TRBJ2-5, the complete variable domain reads GAGVSQSPRYKVTKRGQDVALRCDPISGHVSLYWYRQALGQGPEFLTYFNYEAQQDKSGLPNDRFSAERPEGSISTLTIQRTEQRDSAMYRCASSLVAGPETQYFGPGTRLLVL.

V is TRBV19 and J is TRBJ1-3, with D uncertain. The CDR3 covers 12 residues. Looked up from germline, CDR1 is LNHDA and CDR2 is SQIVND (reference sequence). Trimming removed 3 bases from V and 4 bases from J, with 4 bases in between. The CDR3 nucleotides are TGTGCCAGTAGTATCGCAGGAAACACCATATATTTT. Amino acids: CASSIAGNTIYF. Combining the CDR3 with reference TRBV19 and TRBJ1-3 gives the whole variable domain DGGITQSPKYLFRKEGQNVTLSCEQNLNHDAMYWYRQDPGQGLRLIYYSQIVNDFQKGDIAEGYSVSREKKESFPLTVTSAQKNPTAFYLCASSIAGNTIYFGEGSWLTVV.

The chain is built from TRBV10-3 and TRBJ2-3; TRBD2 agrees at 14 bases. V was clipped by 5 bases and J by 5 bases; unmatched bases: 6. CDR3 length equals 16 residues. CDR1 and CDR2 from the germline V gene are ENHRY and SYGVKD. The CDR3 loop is CAISTGTSGSLDTQYF. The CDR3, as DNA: TGTGCCATCAGTACCGGGACTAGCGGGAGTTTAGATACGCAGTATTTT.

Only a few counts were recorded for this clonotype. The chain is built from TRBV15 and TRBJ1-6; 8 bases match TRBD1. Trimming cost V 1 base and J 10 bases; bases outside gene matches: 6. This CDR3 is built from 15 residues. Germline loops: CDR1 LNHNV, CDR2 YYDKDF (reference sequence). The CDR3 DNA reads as TGTGCCACCAGCAGAGTTGCAGGGGGCGGATCACCCCTCCACTTT. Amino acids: CATSRVAGGGSPLHF.

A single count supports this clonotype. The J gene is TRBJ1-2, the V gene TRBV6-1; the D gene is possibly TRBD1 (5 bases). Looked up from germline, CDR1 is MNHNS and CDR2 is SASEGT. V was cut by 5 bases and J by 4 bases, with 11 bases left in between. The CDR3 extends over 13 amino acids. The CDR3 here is CASSRDGIYGYTF. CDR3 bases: TGTGCCAGCAGTAGGGACGGAATCTATGGCTACACCTTC.

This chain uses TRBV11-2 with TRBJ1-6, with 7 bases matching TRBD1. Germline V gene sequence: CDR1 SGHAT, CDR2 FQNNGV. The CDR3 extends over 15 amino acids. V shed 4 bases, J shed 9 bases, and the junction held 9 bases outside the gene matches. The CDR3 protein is CASSSQQGWVSPLHF. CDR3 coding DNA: TGTGCCAGCAGCTCACAACAGGGGTGGGTTTCACCCCTCCACTTT.